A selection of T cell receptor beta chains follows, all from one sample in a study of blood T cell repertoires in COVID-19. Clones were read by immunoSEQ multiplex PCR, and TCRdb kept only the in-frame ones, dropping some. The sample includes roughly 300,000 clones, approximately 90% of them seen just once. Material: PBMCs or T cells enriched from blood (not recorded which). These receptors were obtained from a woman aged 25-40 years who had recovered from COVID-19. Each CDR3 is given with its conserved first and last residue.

cdr3_aa: CASSFLRVETQYF
v_call: TRBV5-6
j_call: TRBJ2-5
cdr3_length: 13

cdr3_aa: CASSKERNEQFF
v_call: TRBV5-4
j_call: TRBJ2-1
cdr3_length: 12

cdr3_aa: CASSQGGTGQVYGYTF
v_call: TRBV3-1/TRBV3-2
j_call: TRBJ1-2
cdr3_length: 16

cdr3_aa: CASSGGDRVTYSYTF
v_call: TRBV9
j_call: TRBJ1-2
cdr3_length: 15

cdr3_aa: CSVRTSGTTDTQYF
v_call: TRBV29-1
j_call: TRBJ2-3
cdr3_length: 14

cdr3_aa: CASSYPQTGGSGANVLTF
v_call: TRBV6-2/TRBV6-3
j_call: TRBJ2-6
cdr3_length: 18

cdr3_aa: CASSRTRSSYNEQFF
v_call: TRBV4-3
j_call: TRBJ2-1
cdr3_length: 15

cdr3_aa: CASSETGTDSNEQFF
v_call: TRBV18
j_call: TRBJ2-1
cdr3_length: 15

cdr3_aa: CASSLRTIRDQPQHF
v_call: TRBV28
j_call: TRBJ1-5
cdr3_length: 15

cdr3_aa: CASSHEGQGDQPQHF
v_call: TRBV4-1
j_call: TRBJ1-5
cdr3_length: 15

cdr3_aa: CAISGGTSGSTDTQYF
v_call: TRBV10-3
j_call: TRBJ2-3
cdr3_length: 16

cdr3_aa: CASSYTAPHQYF
v_call: TRBV6-2/TRBV6-3
j_call: TRBJ2-7
cdr3_length: 12

cdr3_aa: CASSGTSGAYEQYF
v_call: TRBV27
j_call: TRBJ2-7
cdr3_length: 14

cdr3_aa: CASSFTGGPGNTIYF
v_call: TRBV13
j_call: TRBJ1-3
cdr3_length: 15

cdr3_aa: CASSLSPLGQGRYEQYF
v_call: TRBV6-2/TRBV6-3
j_call: TRBJ2-7
cdr3_length: 17

cdr3_aa: CASSPREGGGETQYF
v_call: TRBV18
j_call: TRBJ2-5
cdr3_length: 15

cdr3_aa: CAISTGENQPQHF
v_call: TRBV10-3
j_call: TRBJ1-5
cdr3_length: 13

cdr3_aa: CASRRTGASNQPQHF
v_call: TRBV7-2
j_call: TRBJ1-5
cdr3_length: 15

cdr3_aa: CASSNNTISSGEQYF
v_call: TRBV23-1
j_call: TRBJ2-7
cdr3_length: 15

cdr3_aa: CASSKGVRGDLTYEQYF
v_call: TRBV21-1
j_call: TRBJ2-7
cdr3_length: 17

cdr3_aa: CASSATGDSGTYEQYF
v_call: TRBV9
j_call: TRBJ2-7
cdr3_length: 16

cdr3_aa: CASSFGPSDYGYTF
v_call: TRBV13
j_call: TRBJ1-2
cdr3_length: 14

cdr3_aa: CAWTPGSRTGELFF
v_call: TRBV30
j_call: TRBJ2-2
cdr3_length: 14